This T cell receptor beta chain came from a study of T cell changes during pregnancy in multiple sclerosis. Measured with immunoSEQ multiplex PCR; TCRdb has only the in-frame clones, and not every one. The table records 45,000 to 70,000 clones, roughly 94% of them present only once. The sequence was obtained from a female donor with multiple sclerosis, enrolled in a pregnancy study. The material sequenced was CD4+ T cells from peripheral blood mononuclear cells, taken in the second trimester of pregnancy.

In nucleotides, the CDR3 is TGTGCCAGCAGGTCACAGGCTCAGGGGTCACCCCTCCACTTT. Translation: CASRSQAQGSPLHF. The chain carries TRBV6-6 and TRBJ1-6, with D maybe TRBD1 (6 bases). The V end was cut by 6 bases, the J end by 10 bases, with 16 bases between. The CDR3 is made up of 14 amino acids. Germline V gene lookup returns CDR1 MNHNY and CDR2 SVGAGI (reference sequence).